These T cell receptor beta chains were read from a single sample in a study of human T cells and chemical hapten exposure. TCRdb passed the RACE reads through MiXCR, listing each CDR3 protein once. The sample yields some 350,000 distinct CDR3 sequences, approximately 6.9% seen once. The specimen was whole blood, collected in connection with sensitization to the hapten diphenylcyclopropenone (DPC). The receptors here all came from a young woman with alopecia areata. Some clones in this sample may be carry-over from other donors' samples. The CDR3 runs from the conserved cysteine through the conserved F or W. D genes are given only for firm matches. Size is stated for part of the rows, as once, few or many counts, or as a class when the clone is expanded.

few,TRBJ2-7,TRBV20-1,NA,CSAHPGRRYEQYF,TGCAGTGCCCACCCGGGACGCCGATACGAGCAGTACTTC
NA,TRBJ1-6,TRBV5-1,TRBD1,CASSSGTDNSPLHF,TGCGCCAGCAGCTCCGGGACAGATAATTCACCCCTCCACTTT
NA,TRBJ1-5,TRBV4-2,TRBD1,CASSQVPTGGTRGQPQHF,TGTGCCAGCAGCCAAGTCCCTACAGGGGGCACAAGGGGCCAGCCCCAGCATTTT
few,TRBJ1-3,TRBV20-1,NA,CSATPPGSGNTIYF,TGCAGTGCTACGCCCCCGGGTTCTGGAAACACCATATATTTT
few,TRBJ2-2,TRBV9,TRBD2,CASSYHHPRTSGGTGELFF,TGTGCCAGCAGCTACCATCACCCACGGACTAGCGGGGGGACCGGGGAGCTGTTTTTT
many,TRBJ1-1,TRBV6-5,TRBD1,CASIPSPGQGPAEAFF,TGTGCCAGCATTCCGTCCCCGGGACAGGGGCCGGCTGAAGCTTTCTTT
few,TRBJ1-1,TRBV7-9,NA,CASSNMEGLNTEAFF,TGTGCCAGTAGCAATATGGAGGGACTGAACACTGAAGCTTTCTTT
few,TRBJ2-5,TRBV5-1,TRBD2,CASGLAGASQETQYF,TGCGCCAGCGGACTAGCGGGGGCCTCACAAGAGACCCAGTACTTC
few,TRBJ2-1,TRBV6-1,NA,CASTRESSYNEQFF,TGTGCCAGCACCCGGGAGAGCTCCTACAATGAGCAGTTCTTC
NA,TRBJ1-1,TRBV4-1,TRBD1,CASSQSPGQGTNTEAFF,TGCGCCAGCAGCCAATCGCCCGGACAGGGAACGAACACTGAAGCTTTCTTT
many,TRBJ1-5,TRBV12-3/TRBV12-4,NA,CASSFSGNFDQPQHF,TGTGCCAGCAGTTTTTCTGGTAATTTCGATCAGCCCCAGCATTTT
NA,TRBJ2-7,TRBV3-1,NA,CASSLFPRGPTSYEQYF,TGTGCCAGCAGCCTTTTCCCCAGGGGCCCGACCTCCTACGAGCAGTACTTC
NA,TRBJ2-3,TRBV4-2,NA,CASSQEAGPYTQYF,TGTGCCAGCAGCCAGGAAGCCGGGCCGTATACGCAGTATTTT
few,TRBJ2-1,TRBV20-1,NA,CSALRTTEQFF,TGCAGTGCTTTAAGGACAACCGAGCAGTTCTTC
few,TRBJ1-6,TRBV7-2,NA,CASSLGAVVSYNSPLHF,TGTGCCAGCAGCTTAGGCGCGGTCGTCTCCTATAATTCACCCCTCCACTTT
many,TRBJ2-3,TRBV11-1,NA,CASSLETDTDTQYF,TGTGCCAGCAGCTTAGAGACCGACACAGATACGCAGTATTTT
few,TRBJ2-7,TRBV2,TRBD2,CASSGLVGQYF,TGTGCCAGCAGCGGACTAGTCGGGCAGTACTTC
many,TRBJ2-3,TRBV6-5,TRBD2,CASSRGTSGAVTDTQYF,TGTGCCAGCAGTCGTGGGACTAGCGGGGCGGTCACAGATACGCAGTATTTT
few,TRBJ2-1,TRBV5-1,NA,CASSSERGDEQFF,TGCGCCAGCAGCTCCGAGAGGGGGGATGAGCAGTTCTTC
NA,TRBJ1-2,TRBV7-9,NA,CASSHYPAGGGSYGYTF,TGTGCCAGCAGCCACTATCCCGCGGGAGGGGGATCCTATGGCTACACCTTC
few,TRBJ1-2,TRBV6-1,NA,CASSLSTAPYTF,TGTGCCAGCAGCCTCTCGACAGCCCCCTACACCTTC
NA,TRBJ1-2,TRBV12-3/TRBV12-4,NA,CASSLLPDRSNYGYTF,TGTGCCAGCAGTTTACTCCCGGACAGATCAAACTATGGCTACACCTTC
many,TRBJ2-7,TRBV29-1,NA,CSVEDVHEQYF,TGCAGCGTTGAAGATGTCCACGAGCAGTACTTC
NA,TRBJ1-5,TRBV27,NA,CASRIGFSQPQHF,TGTGCCAGCAGAATAGGGTTCTCTCAGCCCCAGCATTTT
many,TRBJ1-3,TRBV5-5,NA,CASSLQGLPSGNTIYF,TGTGCCAGCAGCTTGCAGGGGCTCCCCTCTGGAAACACCATATATTTT
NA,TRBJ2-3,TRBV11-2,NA,CASSTRGLTDTQYF,TGTGCCAGCAGCACGCGGGGGCTGACAGATACGCAGTATTTT
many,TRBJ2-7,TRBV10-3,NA,CAIRPGSSYEQYF,TGTGCCATCAGGCCCGGATCATCCTACGAGCAGTACTTC
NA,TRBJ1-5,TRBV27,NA,CASSLMGAGQPQHF,TGTGCCAGCTCTTTGATGGGGGCGGGTCAGCCCCAGCATTTT
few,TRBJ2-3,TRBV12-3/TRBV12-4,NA,CASSPGHPTDTQYF,TGTGCCAGCAGTCCCGGGCATCCCACAGATACGCAGTATTTT
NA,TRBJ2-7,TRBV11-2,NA,CASSLGEGTEQYF,TGTGCCAGCAGCTTAGGTGAGGGTACCGAGCAGTACTTC
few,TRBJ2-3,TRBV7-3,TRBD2,CASSPLGLGGTDTQYF,TGTGCCAGCAGCCCTCTCGGACTAGGAGGCACAGATACGCAGTATTTT
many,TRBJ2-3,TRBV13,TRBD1,CASSGTQGASGTDTQYF,TGTGCCAGCAGCGGAACACAGGGGGCCTCTGGCACAGATACGCAGTATTTT
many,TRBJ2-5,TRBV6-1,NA,CASTDGIEVETQYF,TGTGCCAGCACCGACGGTATCGAAGTGGAGACCCAGTACTTC
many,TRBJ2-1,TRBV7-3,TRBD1,CASSALGQGGAEQFF,TGTGCCAGCAGCGCCCTGGGACAGGGGGGAGCTGAGCAGTTCTTC
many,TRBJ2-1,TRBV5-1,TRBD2,CATGREVNEQFF,TGCGCCACCGGGCGGGAGGTGAATGAGCAGTTCTTC
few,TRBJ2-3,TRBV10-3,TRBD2,CAIRDTSGGTTDTQYF,TGTGCCATCAGGGACACTAGCGGGGGCACCACAGATACGCAGTATTTT
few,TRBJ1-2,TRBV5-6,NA,CASRDSARLFTRTPLTYGYTF,TGTGCCAGCAGGGACTCCGCTAGATTGTTCACAAGAACACCCCTGACCTATGGCTACACCTTC